The 3 T cell receptor beta chains below all came from one sample that was sequenced in a study of memory CD4+ T cells and cytomegalovirus serostatus. Sequenced by immunoSEQ multiplex PCR; TCRdb stores in-frame clones only, minus some. The table lists more than 45,000 clones, 82% of them singletons. Single viable CD3+CD4+CD8-CD45RO+ cells were sorted as the memory CD4+ T cells. The material sequenced was memory CD4+ T cells from blood. The receptors stem from an adult in good health and CMV-seronegative.

This rearrangement joins TRBV2 to TRBJ1-6; D is uncertain. This CDR3 has 14 amino acids. Trimming shortened V by 3 bases and J by 6 bases, and 9 bases separated the two germline ends. The V gene's germline CDR1 is SNHLY and CDR2 FYNNEI. The CDR3 sequence is CASSDEQINSPLHF. CDR3 nucleotide sequence: TGTGCCAGCAGTGACGAACAGATTAATTCACCCCTCCACTTT.

The CDR3 DNA reads as TGTGCCAGCAGTTTACGACTCTTTAAGACTACTAGCACAGATACGCAGTATTTT. Translation: CASSLRLFKTTSTDTQYF. V gene TRBV27 combines with J gene TRBJ2-3; D is perhaps TRBD2 (5 bases). The germline V and J ends were trimmed by 2 bases and 0 bases, with 18 bases remaining between them. Germline loops: CDR1 MNHEY, CDR2 SMNVEV (reference sequence). CDR3 length equals 18 residues.

This rearrangement joins TRBV6-1 to TRBJ1-1; tentative D call: TRBD1 (6 bases). CDR1 and CDR2 (germline): MNHNS, SASEGT. The V and J ends lost 4 bases and 7 bases respectively, with 10 bases between them. This CDR3 spans 12 amino acids. DNA of the CDR3: TGTGCCAGCAGTGGGGGGCGGTATGAAGCTTTCTTT. This translates into CASSGGRYEAFF.